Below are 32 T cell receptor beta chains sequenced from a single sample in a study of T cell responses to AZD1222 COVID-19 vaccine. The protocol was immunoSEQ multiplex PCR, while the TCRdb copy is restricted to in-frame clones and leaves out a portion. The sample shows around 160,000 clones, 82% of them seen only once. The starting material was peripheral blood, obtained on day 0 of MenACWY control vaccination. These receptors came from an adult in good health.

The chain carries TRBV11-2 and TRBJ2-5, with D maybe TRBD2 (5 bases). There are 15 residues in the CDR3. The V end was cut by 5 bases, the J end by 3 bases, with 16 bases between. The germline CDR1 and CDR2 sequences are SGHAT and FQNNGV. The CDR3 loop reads CASSQRTAGEETQYF. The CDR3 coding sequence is TGTGCCAGCAGCCAACGGACCGCCGGGGAAGAGACCCAGTACTTC.

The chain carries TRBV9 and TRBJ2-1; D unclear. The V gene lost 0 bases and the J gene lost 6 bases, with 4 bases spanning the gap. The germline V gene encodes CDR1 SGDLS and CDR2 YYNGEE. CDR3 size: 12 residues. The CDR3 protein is CASSVAFNEQFF. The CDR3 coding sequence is TGTGCCAGCAGCGTAGCCTTCAATGAGCAGTTCTTC.

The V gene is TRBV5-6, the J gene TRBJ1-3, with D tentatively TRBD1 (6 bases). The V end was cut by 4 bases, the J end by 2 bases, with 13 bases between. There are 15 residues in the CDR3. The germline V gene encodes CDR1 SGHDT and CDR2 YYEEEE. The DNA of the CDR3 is TGTGCCAGCAGCCCGCAGGGGTTTCCTGGAAACACCATATATTTT. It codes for CASSPQGFPGNTIYF.

CDR3: CASSLERESTEAFF. The DNA for the CDR3 is TGTGCCAGCAGTCTCGAAAGGGAGAGCACTGAAGCTTTCTTT. V and J are TRBV6-4 and TRBJ1-1; D is uncertain. The CDR3 has 14 residues. CDR1 MRHNA and CDR2 SNTAGT come from the germline V gene. Trimming took off 5 bases at V and 4 bases at J, with 14 bases between the two ends.

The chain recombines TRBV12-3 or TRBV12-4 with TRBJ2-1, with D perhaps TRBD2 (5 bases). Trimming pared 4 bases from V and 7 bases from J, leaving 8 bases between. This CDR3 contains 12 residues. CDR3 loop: CASSSRVNEQFF. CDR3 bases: TGTGCCAGCAGTTCGAGGGTAAATGAGCAGTTCTTC.

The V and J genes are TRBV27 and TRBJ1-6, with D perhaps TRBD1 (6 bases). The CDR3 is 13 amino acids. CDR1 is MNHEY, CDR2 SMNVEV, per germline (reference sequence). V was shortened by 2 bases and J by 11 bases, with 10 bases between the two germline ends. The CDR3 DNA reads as TGTGCCAGCAGTTTAGCCAGGGGACCACCCCTCCACTTT. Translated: CASSLARGPPLHF.

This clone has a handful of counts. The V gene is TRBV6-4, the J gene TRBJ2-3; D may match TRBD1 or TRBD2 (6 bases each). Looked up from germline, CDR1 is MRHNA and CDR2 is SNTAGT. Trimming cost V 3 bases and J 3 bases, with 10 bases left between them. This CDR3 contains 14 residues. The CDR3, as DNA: TGTGCCAGCAGTGAGGGGGGCGGGACAGATACGCAGTATTTT. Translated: CASSEGGGTDTQYF.

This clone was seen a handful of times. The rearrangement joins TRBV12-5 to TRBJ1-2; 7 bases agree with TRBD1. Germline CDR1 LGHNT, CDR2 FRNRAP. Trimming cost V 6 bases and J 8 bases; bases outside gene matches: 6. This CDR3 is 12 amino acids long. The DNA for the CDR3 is TGTGCTAGTGGCCTTGACAGGGTCGGCTACACCTTC. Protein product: CASGLDRVGYTF.

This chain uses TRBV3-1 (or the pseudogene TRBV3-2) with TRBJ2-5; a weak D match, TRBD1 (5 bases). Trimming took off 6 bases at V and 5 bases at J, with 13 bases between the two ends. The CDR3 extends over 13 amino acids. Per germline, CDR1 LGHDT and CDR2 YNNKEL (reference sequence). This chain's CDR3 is CASRVRGSETQYF. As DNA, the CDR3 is TGTGCCAGCAGGGTAAGGGGTTCTGAGACCCAGTACTTC.

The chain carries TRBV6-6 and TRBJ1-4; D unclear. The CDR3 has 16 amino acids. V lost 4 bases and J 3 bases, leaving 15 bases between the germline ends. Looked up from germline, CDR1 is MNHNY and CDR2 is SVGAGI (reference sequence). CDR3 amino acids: CASSSKAGGSNEKLFF. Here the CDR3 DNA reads TGTGCCAGCAGTTCCAAAGCAGGAGGTTCTAATGAAAAACTGTTTTTT.

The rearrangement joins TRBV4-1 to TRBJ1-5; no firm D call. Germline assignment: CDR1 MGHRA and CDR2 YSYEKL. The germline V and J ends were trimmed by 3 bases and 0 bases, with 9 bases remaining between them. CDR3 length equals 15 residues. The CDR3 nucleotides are TGCGCCAGCAGCCACCCGGGAAATAGCAATCAGCCCCAGCATTTT. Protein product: CASSHPGNSNQPQHF.

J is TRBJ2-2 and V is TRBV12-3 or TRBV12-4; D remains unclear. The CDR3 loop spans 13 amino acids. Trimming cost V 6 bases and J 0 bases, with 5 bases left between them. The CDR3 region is CASRNANTGELFF. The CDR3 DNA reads TGTGCCAGCAGAAACGCGAACACCGGGGAGCTGTTTTTT.

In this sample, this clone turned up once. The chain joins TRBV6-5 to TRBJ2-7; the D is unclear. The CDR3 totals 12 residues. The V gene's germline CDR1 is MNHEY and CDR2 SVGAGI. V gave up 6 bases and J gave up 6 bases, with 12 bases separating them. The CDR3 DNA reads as TGTGCCAGCAGCGTAATTGCGTCCGAGCAGTACGTC. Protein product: CASSVIASEQYV.

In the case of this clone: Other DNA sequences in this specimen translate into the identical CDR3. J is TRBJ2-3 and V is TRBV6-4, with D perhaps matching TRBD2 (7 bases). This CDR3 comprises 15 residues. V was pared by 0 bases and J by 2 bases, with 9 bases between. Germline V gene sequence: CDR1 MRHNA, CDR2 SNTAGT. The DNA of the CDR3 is TGTGCCAGCAGTGACTCGGGGGGGGCCACAGATACGCAGTATTTT. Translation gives CASSDSGGATDTQYF.

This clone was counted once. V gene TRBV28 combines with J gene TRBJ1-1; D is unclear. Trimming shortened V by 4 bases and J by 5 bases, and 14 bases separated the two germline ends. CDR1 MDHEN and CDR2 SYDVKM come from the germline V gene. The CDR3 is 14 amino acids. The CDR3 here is CASSSRWAWTEAFF. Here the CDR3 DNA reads TGTGCCAGCAGTTCCCGGTGGGCTTGGACTGAAGCTTTCTTT.

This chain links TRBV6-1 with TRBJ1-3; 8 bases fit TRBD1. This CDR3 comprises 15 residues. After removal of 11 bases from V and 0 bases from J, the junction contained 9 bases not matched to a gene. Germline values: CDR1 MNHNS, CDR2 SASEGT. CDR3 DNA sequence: TGTGCCTGCGAACCGACAGGGGTCTCTGGAAACACCATATATTTT. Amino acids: CACEPTGVSGNTIYF.

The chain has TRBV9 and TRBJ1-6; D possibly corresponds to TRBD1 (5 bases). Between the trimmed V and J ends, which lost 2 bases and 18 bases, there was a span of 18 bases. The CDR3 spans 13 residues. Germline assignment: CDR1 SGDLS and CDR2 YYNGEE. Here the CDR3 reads CASSVVRSPGSHF. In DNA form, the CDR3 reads TGTGCCAGCAGCGTGGTACGGTCACCAGGGTCCCACTTT.

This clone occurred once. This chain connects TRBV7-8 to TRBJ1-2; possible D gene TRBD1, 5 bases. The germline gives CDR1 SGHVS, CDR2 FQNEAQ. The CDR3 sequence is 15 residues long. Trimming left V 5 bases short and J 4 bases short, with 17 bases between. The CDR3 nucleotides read TGTGCCAGCAGCCGAGATGCCGGGGCCTCCTATGGCTACACCTTC. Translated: CASSRDAGASYGYTF.

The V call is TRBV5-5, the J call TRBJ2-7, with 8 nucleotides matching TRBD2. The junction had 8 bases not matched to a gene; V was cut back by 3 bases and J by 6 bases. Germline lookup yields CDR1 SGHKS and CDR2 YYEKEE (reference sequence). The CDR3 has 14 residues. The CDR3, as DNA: TGTGCCAGCAGCTGGTCGGGAGGGAACGGCGAGCAGTACGTC. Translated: CASSWSGGNGEQYV.

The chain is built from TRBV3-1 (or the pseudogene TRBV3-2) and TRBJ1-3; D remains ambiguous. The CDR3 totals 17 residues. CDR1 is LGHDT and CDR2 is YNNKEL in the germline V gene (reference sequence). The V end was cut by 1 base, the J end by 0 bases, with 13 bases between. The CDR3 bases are TGTGCCAGCAGCCAAGCCCGGACTGGCTACTCTGGAAACACCATATATTTT. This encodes CASSQARTGYSGNTIYF.

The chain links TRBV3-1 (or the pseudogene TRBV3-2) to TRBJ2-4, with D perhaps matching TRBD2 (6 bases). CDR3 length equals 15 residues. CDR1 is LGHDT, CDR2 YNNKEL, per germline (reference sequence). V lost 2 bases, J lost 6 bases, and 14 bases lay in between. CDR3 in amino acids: CASSQLGVGGNIQYF. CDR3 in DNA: TGTGCCAGCAGCCAATTAGGGGTGGGGGGAAACATTCAGTACTTC.

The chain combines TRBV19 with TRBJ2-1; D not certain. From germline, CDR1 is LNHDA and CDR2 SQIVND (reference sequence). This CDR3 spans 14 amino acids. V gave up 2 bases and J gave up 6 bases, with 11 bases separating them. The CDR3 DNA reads TGTGCCAGTAGTATAAGTCACACGCTCAATGAGCAGTTCTTC. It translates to CASSISHTLNEQFF.

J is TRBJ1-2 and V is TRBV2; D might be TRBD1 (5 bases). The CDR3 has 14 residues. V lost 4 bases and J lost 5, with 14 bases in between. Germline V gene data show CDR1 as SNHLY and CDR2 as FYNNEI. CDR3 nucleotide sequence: TGTGCCAGCAGTGCGACTGTAGGGGCTTATGGCTACACCTTC. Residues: CASSATVGAYGYTF.

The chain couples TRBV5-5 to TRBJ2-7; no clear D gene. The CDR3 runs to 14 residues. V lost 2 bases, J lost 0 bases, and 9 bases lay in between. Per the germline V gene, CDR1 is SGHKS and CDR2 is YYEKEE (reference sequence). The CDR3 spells CASSFQDGSYEQYV. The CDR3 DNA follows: TGTGCCAGCAGCTTCCAGGACGGCTCCTACGAGCAGTACGTC.

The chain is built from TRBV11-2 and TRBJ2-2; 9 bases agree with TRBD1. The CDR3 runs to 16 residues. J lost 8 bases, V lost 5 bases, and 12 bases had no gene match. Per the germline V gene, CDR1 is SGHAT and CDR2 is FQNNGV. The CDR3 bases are TGTGCCAGCAGCCTCCGGGGACAGGGCTTGCCTGGGGAGCTGTTTTTT. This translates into CASSLRGQGLPGELFF.

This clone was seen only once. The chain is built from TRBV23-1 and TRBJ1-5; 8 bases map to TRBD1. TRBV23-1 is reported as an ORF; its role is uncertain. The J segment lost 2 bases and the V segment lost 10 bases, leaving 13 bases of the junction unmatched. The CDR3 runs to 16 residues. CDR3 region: CATPPGQGVCNQPQHF. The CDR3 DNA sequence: TGCGCCACCCCGCCCGGACAGGGTGTGTGCAATCAGCCCCAGCATTTT.

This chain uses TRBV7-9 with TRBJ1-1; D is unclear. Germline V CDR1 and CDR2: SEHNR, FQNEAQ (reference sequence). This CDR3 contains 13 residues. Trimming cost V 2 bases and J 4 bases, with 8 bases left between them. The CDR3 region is CASSLTGSTEAFF. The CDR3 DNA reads TGTGCCAGCAGCTTAACGGGTAGCACTGAAGCTTTCTTT. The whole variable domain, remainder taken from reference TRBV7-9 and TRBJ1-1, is DTGVSQNPRHKITKRGQNVTFRCDPISEHNRLYWYRQTLGQGPEFLTYFQNEAQLEKSRLLSDRFSAERPKGSFSTLEIQRTEQGDSAMYLCASSLTGSTEAFFGQGTRLTVV.

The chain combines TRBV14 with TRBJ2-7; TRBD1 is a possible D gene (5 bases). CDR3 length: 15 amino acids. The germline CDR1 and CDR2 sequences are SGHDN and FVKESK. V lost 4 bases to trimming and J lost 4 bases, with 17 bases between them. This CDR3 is CASSPSYPTGYEQYF. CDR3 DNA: TGTGCCAGCAGCCCCTCGTACCCTACAGGTTACGAGCAGTACTTC.

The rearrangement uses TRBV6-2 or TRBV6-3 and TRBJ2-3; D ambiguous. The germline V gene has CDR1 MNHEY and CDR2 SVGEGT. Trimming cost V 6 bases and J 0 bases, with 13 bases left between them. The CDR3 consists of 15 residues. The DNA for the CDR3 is TGTGCCAGCAGCCTGTTGGGTCGAAGCACAGATACGCAGTATTTT. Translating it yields CASSLLGRSTDTQYF.

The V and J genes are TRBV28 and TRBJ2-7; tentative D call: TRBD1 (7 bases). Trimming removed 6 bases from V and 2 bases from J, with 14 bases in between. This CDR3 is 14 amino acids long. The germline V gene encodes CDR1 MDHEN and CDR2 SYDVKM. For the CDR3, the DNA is TGTGCCAGCAGGAGACAGGGACTTACCTACGAGCAGTACGTC. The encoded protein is CASRRQGLTYEQYV.

The CDR3 nucleotides are TGTGCCAGCACCAGGGACAGGGGAAACTCTGGGGCCAACGTCCTGACTTTC. This sequence encodes CASTRDRGNSGANVLTF. The chain combines TRBV2 with TRBJ2-6; 10 bases map to TRBD1. The CDR3 extends over 17 amino acids. CDR1 and CDR2 (germline): SNHLY, FYNNEI. The V and J ends lost 7 bases and 0 bases, in that order; junction bases with no gene match: 6.

The CDR3 nucleotides are TGTGCCAGCAGCTCCCAGGGGGGCCCCAATGAAAAACTGTTTTTT. Its protein product is CASSSQGGPNEKLFF. The chain uses TRBV11-2 and TRBJ1-4; 7 nucleotides match TRBD1. The V and J ends lost 4 bases and 5 bases, in that order; junction bases with no gene match: 7. This CDR3 region has 15 residues. Germline CDR1 and CDR2: SGHAT and FQNNGV.